The sample holds one count of the clone carrying this T cell receptor (beta chain). Its antigen is currently unknown. In making TCR cDNA, 5'RACE template switching added a universal primer site and UMIs to it. TCRdb passed the 5' RACE reads through MiXCR, listing each CDR3 protein once. Counted here are 500,000 to 700,000 distinct CDR3 sequences, 15% to 20% occurring once; the ten biggest clones make up over 11%. This sample is part of a study of T cells after yellow fever vaccination. Study-level results: Weaker overall was a secondary response that nonetheless peaked faster, on day 5 versus 15.

Germline V gene sequence: CDR1 LGHDT, CDR2 YNNKEL (reference sequence). The V end lost 1 base, the J end lost 2 bases, and 12 bases lay between the germline ends. The CDR3 spans 16 residues. The sequencing here drew on PBMCs, taken 15 days after the yellow fever booster vaccination. V and J are TRBV3-1 and TRBJ1-5, with D perhaps TRBD1 (5 bases). The clonotype originates from a man younger than 45 who received the YFV17D yellow fever vaccine. The chain's CDR3 is CASSQGGPGGNQPQHF. DNA of the CDR3: TGTGCCAGCAGCCAAGGGGGACCGGGTGGCAATCAGCCCCAGCATTTT.